The clone carrying this T cell receptor beta chain is medium-sized. No antigen is known for it. The record originates from a study of vaccination and CD4 T cells after COVID-19. As for the study in general: Of the convalescent patients, who were SARS-CoV-2 positive by nasal swab PCR, about ten had mild and one severe disease. Four females and six males made up the convalescents, two of whom were Hispanic. Two mRNA vaccine doses were given, either BNT162b2 or mRNA-1273. Study-level points and caveats: Recorded median SARS-CoV-2-reactive clonotype numbers increased from about 20 to 38 without reaching significance.

The CDR3 has 16 amino acids. V trimming: 3 bases; J trimming: 2 bases; junction bases outside the gene matches: 3. Germline values: CDR1 LNHDA, CDR2 SQIVND (reference sequence). Each CDR3 protein is one row after TCRdb ran MiXCR on the PCR reads. The repertoire has some 21,000 distinct CDR3 sequences, more than 45% of them found once; the top ten carry around 0.94%. The TCR originated in a human donor who had recovered from COVID-19. The sequences come from CD4+ T cells from blood, collected before SARS-CoV-2 vaccination. The chain has TRBV19 and TRBJ1-5, with 11 bases matching TRBD1. The CDR3 is CASSIRDRGGNQPQHF. The CDR3 nucleotides read TGTGCCAGTAGTATCCGGGACAGGGGGGGCAATCAGCCCCAGCATTTT. Combining the CDR3 with reference TRBV19 and TRBJ1-5 gives the whole variable domain DGGITQSPKYLFRKEGQNVTLSCEQNLNHDAMYWYRQDPGQGLRLIYYSQIVNDFQKGDIAEGYSVSREKKESFPLTVTSAQKNPTAFYLCASSIRDRGGNQPQHFGDGTRLSIL.